This T cell receptor (beta chain) was sequenced during a study of cytomegalovirus exposure and HLA in healthy donors. Study conclusions and caveats: Rarity characterized most TCR sequences, yet some public TCRs appeared in many donors. Data from an earlier analysis indicated that most TCR beta V segments were productive either about 90% or about 30% of the time.

Trimming left V 1 base short and J 7 bases short, with 7 bases between. The CDR3 is 13 residues long. The germline V gene has CDR1 LGHNA and CDR2 YNFKEQ. PCR was performed using 60 Vbeta and 13 Jbeta primers. Sequencing was performed with immunoSEQ multiplex PCR; in TCRdb, only in-frame clones are kept and a portion is missing. Among under 200,000 clones listed, 82% were seen once. Donors counted as nominally healthy when sampled, yet unrecorded immune exposures were likely. Comments on this clone: Its target is not known.

The sequence came from a girl aged 5-17 years in good health and CMV-seropositive. The specimen sequenced was PBMCs. The chain carries TRBV4-2 and TRBJ2-2; D possibly corresponds to TRBD2 (6 bases). CDR3 DNA sequence: TGTGCCAGCAGCCAAGGGGAGGACGGGGAGCTGTTTTTT. This sequence encodes CASSQGEDGELFF.